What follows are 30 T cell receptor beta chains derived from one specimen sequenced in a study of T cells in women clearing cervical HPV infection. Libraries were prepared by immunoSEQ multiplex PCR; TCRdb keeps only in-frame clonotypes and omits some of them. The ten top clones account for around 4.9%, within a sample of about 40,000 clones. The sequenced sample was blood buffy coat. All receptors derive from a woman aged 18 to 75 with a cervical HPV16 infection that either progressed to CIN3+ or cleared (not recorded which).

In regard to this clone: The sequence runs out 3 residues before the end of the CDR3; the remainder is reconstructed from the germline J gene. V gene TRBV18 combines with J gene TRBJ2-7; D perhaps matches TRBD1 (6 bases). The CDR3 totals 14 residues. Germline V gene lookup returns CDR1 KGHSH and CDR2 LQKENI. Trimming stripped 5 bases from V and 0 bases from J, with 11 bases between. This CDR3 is CASSLWDTSYEQYF. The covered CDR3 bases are TGTGCCAGCTCATTATGGGACACCTCCTACGAG.

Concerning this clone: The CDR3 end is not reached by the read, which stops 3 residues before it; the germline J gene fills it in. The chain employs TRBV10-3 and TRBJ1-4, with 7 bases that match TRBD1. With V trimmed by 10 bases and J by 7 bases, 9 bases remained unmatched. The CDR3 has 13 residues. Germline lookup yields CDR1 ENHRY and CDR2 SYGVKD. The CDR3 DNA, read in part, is TGTGCCACCGGTGACAGGGAGGGTGAAAAA. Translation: CATGDREGEK. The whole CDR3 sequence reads CATGDREGEKLFF.

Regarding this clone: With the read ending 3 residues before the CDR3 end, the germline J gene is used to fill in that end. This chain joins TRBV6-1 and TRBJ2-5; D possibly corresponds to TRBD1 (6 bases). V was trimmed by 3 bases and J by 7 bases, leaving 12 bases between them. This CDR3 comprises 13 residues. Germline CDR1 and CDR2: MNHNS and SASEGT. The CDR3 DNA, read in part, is TGTGCCAGCAGTGAGCAGACAGGTGGGACC. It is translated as CASSEQTGGT. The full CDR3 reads CASSEQTGGTQYF.

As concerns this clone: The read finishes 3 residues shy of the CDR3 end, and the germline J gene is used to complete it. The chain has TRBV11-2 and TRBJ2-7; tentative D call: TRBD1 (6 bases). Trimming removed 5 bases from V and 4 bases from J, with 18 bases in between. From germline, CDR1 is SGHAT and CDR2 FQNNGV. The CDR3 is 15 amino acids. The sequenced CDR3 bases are TGTGCCAGCAGCCGTACGGGACAACCTGATTACGAG. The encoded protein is CASSRTGQPDYE. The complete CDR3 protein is CASSRTGQPDYEQYF.

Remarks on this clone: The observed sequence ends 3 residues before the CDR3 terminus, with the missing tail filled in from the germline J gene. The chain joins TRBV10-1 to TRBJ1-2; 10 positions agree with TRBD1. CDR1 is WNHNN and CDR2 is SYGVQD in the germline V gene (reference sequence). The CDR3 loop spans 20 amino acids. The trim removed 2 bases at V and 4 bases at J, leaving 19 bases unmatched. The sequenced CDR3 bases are TGCGCCAGCAGTGAGCTCCCAATAAGACAGGGGGCTGGGTTATGCTATGGC. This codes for CASSELPIRQGAGLCYG. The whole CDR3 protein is CASSELPIRQGAGLCYGYTF.

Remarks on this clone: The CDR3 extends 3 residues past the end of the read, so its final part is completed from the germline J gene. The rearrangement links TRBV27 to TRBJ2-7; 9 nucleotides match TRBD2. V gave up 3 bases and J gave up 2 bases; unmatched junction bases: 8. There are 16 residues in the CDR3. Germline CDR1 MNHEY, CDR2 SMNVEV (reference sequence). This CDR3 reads CASSFTGTSLAYEQYF. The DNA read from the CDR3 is TGTGCCAGCAGTTTTACCGGGACTAGCCTTGCCTACGAG.

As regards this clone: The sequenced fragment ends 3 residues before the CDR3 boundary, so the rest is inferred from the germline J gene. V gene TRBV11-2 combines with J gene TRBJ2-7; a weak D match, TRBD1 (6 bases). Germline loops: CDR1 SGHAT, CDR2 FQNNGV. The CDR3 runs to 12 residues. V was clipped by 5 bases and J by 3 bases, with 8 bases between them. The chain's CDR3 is CASSPQGYEQYF. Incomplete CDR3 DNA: TGTGCCAGCAGCCCACAGGGCTACGAG. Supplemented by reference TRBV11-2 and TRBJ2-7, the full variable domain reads EAGVAQSPRYKIIEKRQSVAFWCNPISGHATLYWYQQILGQGPKLLIQFQNNGVVDDSQLPKDRFSAERLKGVDSTLKIQPAKLEDSAVYLCASSPQGYEQYFGPGTRLTVT.

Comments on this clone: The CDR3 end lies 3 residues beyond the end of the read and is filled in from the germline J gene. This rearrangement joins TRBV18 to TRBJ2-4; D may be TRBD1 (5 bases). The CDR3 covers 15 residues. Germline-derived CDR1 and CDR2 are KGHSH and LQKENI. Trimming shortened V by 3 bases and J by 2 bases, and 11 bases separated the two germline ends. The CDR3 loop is CASSPSGNSKNIQYF. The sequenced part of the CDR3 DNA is TGTGCCAGCTCACCCTCAGGGAATTCCAAAAACATT.

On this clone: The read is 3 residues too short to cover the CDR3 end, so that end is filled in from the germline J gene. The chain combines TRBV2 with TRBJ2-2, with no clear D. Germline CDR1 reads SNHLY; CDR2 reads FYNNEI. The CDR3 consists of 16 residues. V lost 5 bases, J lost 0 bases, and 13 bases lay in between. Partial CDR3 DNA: TGTGCCAGCAGTTTCAGAGAGCTAGCGAACACCGGGGAG. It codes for CASSFRELANTGE. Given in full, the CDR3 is CASSFRELANTGELFF.

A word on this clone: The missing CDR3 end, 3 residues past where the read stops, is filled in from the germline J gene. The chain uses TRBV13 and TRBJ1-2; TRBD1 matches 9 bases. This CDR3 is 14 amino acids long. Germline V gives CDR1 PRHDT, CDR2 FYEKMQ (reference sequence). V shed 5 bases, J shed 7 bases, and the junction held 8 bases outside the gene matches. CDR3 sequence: CASSLGQGVGGYTF. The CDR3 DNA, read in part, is TGTGCCAGCAGCCTGGGACAGGGAGTGGGTGGC.

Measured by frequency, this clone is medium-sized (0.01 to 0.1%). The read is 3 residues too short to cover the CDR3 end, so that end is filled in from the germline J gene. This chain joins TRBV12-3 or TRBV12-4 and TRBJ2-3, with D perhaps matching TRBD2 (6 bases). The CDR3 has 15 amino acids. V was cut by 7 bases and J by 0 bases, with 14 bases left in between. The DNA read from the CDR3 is TGTGCCAGCACCATTCGGGCGGGGAGCACAGATACG. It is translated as CASTIRAGSTDT. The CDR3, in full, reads CASTIRAGSTDTQYF.

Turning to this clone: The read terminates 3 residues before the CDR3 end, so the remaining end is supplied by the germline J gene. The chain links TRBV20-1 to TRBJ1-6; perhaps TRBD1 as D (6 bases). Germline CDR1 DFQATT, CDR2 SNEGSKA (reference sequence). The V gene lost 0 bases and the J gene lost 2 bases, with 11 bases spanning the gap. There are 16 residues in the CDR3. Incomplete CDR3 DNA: TGCAGTGCTAGAGATAACAGGGTGCCCTATAATTCACCC. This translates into CSARDNRVPYNSP. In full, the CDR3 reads CSARDNRVPYNSPLHF.

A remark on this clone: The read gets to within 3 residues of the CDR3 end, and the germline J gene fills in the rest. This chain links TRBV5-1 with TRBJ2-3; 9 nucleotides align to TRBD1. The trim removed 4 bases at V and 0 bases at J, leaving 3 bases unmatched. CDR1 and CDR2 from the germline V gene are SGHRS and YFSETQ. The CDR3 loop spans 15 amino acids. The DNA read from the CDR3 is TGCGCCAGCAGCAGACAGGGGGGTAGCACAGATACG. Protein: CASSRQGGSTDT. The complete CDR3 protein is CASSRQGGSTDTQYF.

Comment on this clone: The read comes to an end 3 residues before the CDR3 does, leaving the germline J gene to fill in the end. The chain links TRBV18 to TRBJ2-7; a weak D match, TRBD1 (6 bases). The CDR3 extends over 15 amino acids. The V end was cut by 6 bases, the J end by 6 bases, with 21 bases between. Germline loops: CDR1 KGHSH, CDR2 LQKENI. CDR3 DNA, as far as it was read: TGTGCCAGCTCTCCTCTCGGGCAGGGGTCCGGCGAG. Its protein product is CASSPLGQGSGE. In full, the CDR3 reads CASSPLGQGSGEQYF.

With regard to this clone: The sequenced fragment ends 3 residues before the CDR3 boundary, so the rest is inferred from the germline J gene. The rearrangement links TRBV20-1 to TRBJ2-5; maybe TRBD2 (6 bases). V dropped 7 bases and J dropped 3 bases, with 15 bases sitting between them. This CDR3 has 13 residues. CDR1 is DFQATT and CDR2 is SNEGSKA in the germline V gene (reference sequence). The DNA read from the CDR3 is TGCAGTGGGGGTTTGGGGGGAAAAGAGACC. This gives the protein CSGGLGGKET. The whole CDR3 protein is CSGGLGGKETQYF.

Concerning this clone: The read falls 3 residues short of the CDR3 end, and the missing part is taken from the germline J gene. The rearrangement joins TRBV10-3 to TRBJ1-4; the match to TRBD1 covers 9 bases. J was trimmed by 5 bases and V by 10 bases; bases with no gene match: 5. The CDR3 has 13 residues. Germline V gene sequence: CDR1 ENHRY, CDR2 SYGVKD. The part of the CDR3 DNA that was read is TGTGCCACCACCGACAGGGGGAATGAAAAA. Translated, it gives CATTDRGNEK. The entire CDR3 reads CATTDRGNEKLFF.

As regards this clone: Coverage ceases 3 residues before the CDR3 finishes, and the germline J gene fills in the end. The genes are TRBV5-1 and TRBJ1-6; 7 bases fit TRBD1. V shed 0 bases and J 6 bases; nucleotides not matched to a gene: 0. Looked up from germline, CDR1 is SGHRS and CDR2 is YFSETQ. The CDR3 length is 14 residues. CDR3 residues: CASSLDRGNSPLHF. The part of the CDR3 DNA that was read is TGCGCCAGCAGCTTGGACAGGGGTAATTCACCC.

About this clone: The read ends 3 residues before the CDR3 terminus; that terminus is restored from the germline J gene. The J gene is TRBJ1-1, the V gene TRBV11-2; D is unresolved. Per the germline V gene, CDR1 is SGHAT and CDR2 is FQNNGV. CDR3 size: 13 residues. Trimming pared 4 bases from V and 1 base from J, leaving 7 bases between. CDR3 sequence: CASSSQRNTEAFF. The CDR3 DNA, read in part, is TGTGCCAGCAGCTCGCAGAGGAACACTGAA.

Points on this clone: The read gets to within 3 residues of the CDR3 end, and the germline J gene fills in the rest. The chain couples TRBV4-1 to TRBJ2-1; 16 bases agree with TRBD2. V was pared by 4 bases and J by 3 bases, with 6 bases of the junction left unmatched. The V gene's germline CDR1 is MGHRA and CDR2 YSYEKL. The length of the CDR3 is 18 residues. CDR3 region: CASSRGTSGGVVYNEQFF. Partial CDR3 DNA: TGCGCCAGCAGCCGTGGGACTAGCGGGGGGGTTGTCTACAATGAG.

The DNA read from the CDR3 is TGTGCCAGCAGCTTGGCAGGGGACTATAATTCACCC. Residues: CASSLAGDYNSP. The CDR3 as a whole reads CASSLAGDYNSPLHF. The rearrangement links TRBV5-6 to TRBJ1-6; D perhaps matches TRBD1 (6 bases). The read gets to within 3 residues of the CDR3 end, and the germline J gene fills in the rest. CDR3 size: 15 residues. The germline V gene has CDR1 SGHDT and CDR2 YYEEEE. Trimming cost V 0 bases and J 3 bases, with 7 bases left between them. Based on the CDR3 plus reference TRBV5-6 and TRBJ1-6, the full variable domain is DAGVTQSPTHLIKTRGQQVTLRCSPKSGHDTVSWYQQALGQGPQFIFQYYEEEERQRGNFPDRFSGHQFPNYSSELNVNALLLGDSALYLCASSLAGDYNSPLHFGNGTRLTVT.

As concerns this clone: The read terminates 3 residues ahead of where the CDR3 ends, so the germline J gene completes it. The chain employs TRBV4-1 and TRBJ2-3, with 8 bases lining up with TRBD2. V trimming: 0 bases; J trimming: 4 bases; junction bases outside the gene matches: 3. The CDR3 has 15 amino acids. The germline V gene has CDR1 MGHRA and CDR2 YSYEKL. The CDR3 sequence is CASSQEFGGADTQYF. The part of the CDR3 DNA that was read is TGCGCCAGCAGCCAAGAGTTCGGGGGGGCAGATACG.

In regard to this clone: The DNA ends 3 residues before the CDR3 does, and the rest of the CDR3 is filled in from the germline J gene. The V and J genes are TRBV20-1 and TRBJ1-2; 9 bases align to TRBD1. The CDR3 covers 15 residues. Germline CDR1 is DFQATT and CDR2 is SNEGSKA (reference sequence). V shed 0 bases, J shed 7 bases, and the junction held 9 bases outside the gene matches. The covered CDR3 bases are TGCAGTGCTAGAGATCAAGGGACAGGGTCCTTTGGC. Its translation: CSARDQGTGSFG. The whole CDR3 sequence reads CSARDQGTGSFGYTF.

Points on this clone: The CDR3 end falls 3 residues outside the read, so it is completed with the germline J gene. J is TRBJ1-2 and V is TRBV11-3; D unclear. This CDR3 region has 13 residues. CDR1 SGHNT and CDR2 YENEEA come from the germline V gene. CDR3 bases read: TGTGCCAGCAGCTCAGGCTGGATAGGGGGC. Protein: CASSSGWIGG. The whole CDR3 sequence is CASSSGWIGGYTF.

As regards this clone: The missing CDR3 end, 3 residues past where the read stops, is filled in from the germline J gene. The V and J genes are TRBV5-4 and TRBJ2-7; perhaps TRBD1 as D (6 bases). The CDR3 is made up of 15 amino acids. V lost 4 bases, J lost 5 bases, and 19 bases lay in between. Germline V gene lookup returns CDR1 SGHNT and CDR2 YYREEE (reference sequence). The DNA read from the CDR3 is TGTGCCAGCAGCCCTACAGGGCCGATGGGCCACGAG. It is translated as CASSPTGPMGHE. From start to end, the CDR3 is CASSPTGPMGHEQYF.

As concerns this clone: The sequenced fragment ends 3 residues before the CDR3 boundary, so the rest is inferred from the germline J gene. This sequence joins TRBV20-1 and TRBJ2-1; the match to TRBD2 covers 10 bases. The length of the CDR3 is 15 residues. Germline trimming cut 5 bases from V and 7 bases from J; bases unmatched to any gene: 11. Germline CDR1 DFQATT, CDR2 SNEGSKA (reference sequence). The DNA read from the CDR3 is TGCAGTGCTCTCCCAGGGACTAGCGCTGGGAATGAG. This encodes CSALPGTSAGNE. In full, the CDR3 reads CSALPGTSAGNEQFF.

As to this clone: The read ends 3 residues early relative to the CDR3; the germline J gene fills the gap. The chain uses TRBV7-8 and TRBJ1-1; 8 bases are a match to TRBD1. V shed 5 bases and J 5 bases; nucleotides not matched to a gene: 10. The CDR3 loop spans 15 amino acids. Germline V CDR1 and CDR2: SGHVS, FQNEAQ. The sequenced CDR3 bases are TGTGCCAGCAGCCCCCAGGGGGCTCAGGGGACTGAA. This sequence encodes CASSPQGAQGTE. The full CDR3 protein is CASSPQGAQGTEAFF.

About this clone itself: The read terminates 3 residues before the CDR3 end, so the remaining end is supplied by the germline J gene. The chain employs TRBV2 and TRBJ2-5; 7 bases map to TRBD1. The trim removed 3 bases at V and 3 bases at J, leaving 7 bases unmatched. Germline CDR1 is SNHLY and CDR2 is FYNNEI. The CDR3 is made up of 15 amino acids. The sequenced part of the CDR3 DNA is TGTGCCAGCAGTGATGACAGGGTCGGGGAAGAGACC. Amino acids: CASSDDRVGEET. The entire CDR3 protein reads CASSDDRVGEETQYF.

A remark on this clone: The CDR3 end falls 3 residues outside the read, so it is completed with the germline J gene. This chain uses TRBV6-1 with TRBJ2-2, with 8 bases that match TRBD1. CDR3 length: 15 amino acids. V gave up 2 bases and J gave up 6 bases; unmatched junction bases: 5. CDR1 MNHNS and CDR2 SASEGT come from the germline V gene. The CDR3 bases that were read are TGTGCCAGCAGTGAACAGGGGGCGCGCGCCGGGGAG. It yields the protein CASSEQGARAGE. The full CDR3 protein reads CASSEQGARAGELFF.

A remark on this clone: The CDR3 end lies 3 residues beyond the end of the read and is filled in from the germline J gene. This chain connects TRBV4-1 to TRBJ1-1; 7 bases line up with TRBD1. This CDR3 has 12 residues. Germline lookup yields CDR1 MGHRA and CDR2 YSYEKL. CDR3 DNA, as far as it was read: TGCGCCAGCAGCCTTACGACAGGGAGA. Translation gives CASSLTTGR. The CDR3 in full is CASSLTTGRAFF.

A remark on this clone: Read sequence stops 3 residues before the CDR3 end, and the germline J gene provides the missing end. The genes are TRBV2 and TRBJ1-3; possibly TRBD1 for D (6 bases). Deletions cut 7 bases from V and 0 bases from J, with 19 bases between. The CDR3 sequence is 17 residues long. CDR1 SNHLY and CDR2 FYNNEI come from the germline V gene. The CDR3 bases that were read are TGTGCCAGCAAGCGGCTCACAGGGTCCAGCTCTGGAAACACC. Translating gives CASKRLTGSSSGNT. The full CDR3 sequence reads CASKRLTGSSSGNTIYF. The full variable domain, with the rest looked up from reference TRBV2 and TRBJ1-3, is EPEVTQTPSHQVTQMGQEVILRCVPISNHLYFYWYRQILGQKVEFLVSFYNNEISEKSEIFDDQFSVERPDGSNFTLKIRSTKLEDSAMYFCASKRLTGSSSGNTIYFGEGSWLTVV.